The clone carrying this TCR beta chain has just one count. Its antigen is not known. Germline CDR1 reads SGHKS; CDR2 reads YYEKEE (reference sequence). The CDR3 loop spans 14 amino acids. V lost 4 bases and J lost 6, with 15 bases in between. The data originate from a study of cytomegalovirus exposure and HLA in healthy donors. General study results and limits: Roughly uniform depth of sequencing across donors was assumed in presence/absence analyses. The study flagged roughly 160 TCR beta chains as cytomegalovirus-associated.

PCR was performed using 60 Vbeta and 13 Jbeta primers. The repertoire was sequenced with immunoSEQ multiplex PCR; TCRdb's copy has only in-frame clones and lacks some. The sample has 120,000 or so clones, 70% to 80% seen once; the top ten hold 3.5% to 4.5%. The material sequenced was PBMCs. This chain links TRBV5-5 with TRBJ2-3; no clear D. The sequence was obtained from a man in his forties in good health and CMV-seropositive. The CDR3 is CASSPYVSRDTQYF. The CDR3 region has the DNA TGTGCCAGCAGCCCTTATGTGAGCCGCGATACGCAGTATTTT.